These 19 T cell receptor beta chains originate from one sample sequenced in a study of cytomegalovirus exposure and HLA in healthy donors. TCRdb's table, derived via immunoSEQ multiplex PCR, lists solely in-frame clones and lacks some. The data show 250,000 or so clones, roughly 84% seen once. Sequencing was done on a sample of PBMCs. Receptors originate from a man between 18 and 29 years old in good health and CMV-seropositive.

The V call is TRBV28, the J call TRBJ2-3, with 11 bases aligning to TRBD2. CDR1 and CDR2 (germline): MDHEN, SYDVKM. This CDR3 has 17 residues. V shed 5 bases and J 0 bases; nucleotides not matched to a gene: 7. CDR3 nucleotides: TGTGCCAGCAGTCTCCCGCGGACTAGCGGGAGCACAGATACGCAGTATTTT. It translates to CASSLPRTSGSTDTQYF.

The chain couples TRBV27 to TRBJ2-5, with 9 bases matching TRBD1. V dropped 2 bases and J dropped 3; count of bases not matched to a gene: 4. The CDR3 length is 15 residues. CDR1 and CDR2 from the germline V gene are MNHEY and SMNVEV (reference sequence). CDR3 protein: CASSLTGGPKETQYF. CDR3 nucleotide sequence: TGTGCCAGCAGTTTAACAGGGGGCCCGAAAGAGACCCAGTACTTC.

V and J are TRBV27 and TRBJ2-7; weak D call: TRBD2 (5 bases). In germline, CDR1 is MNHEY, CDR2 SMNVEV (reference sequence). V lost 3 bases, J lost 0 bases, and 15 bases lay in between. The CDR3 is 16 amino acids. The CDR3 DNA is TGTGCCAGCAGTTTTGGCGTAGGTGGGAGCTCCTACGAGCAGTACTTC. Its protein product is CASSFGVGGSSYEQYF.

V is TRBV29-1 and J is TRBJ1-2; 9 nucleotides match TRBD1. Germline-derived CDR1 and CDR2 are SQVTM and ANQGSEA. The CDR3 totals 14 residues. V trimming: 8 bases; J trimming: 4 bases; junction bases outside the gene matches: 11. This chain's CDR3 is CSTPGTGTFYGYTF. The CDR3 DNA sequence: TGCAGCACACCCGGGACAGGGACATTCTATGGCTACACCTTC.

V gene TRBV19 combines with J gene TRBJ1-4, with 8 bases aligning to TRBD1. Germline-derived CDR1 and CDR2 are LNHDA and SQIVND (reference sequence). The CDR3 totals 12 residues. With V trimmed by 5 bases and J by 11 bases, 4 bases remained unmatched. The CDR3 sequence: CASSLGQGKLFF. The DNA for the CDR3 is TGTGCCAGTAGTCTCGGACAGGGCAAACTGTTTTTT.

This chain joins TRBV19 and TRBJ2-1, with TRBD2 matching 7 bases. Germline-derived CDR1 and CDR2 are LNHDA and SQIVND (reference sequence). The length of the CDR3 is 14 residues. With 2 bases clipped from V and 6 bases from J, the junction kept 4 bases outside the gene matches. The CDR3 sequence is CASSIRLASNEQFF. CDR3 DNA sequence: TGTGCCAGTAGTATACGACTAGCAAGCAATGAGCAGTTCTTC.

The gene calls are TRBV29-1 and TRBJ2-1; 7 bases map to TRBD1. CDR1 SQVTM and CDR2 ANQGSEA come from the germline V gene. V lost 2 bases and J lost 1; bases outside the gene matches: 5. This CDR3 region has 15 residues. The CDR3 is CSVELQGKSYNEQFF. The CDR3 DNA follows: TGCAGCGTTGAACTACAGGGGAAATCCTACAATGAGCAGTTCTTC.

This clone was observed once. This chain joins TRBV2 and TRBJ2-5, with a weak D call TRBD1 (5 bases). This CDR3 region has 13 residues. V lost 8 bases, J lost 4 bases, and 14 bases lay in between. CDR1 and CDR2 (germline): SNHLY, FYNNEI. The CDR3 bases are TGTGCCAGCCGGAAGGGGCTGGGAGAGACCCAGTACTTC. It specifies CASRKGLGETQYF.

CDR3 nucleotide sequence: TGCAGCGTTGAAGATCCCACCGGGACGGTGAATGAGCAGTTCTTC. Encoded protein: CSVEDPTGTVNEQFF. The chain combines TRBV29-1 with TRBJ2-1; D tentatively reads TRBD1 or TRBD2 (5 bases each). V was pared by 0 bases and J by 7 bases, with 16 bases between. Germline CDR1 and CDR2: SQVTM and ANQGSEA. CDR3 length: 15 amino acids.

This chain links TRBV6-1 with TRBJ1-4; 9 bases are shared with TRBD1. CDR1 is MNHNS, CDR2 SASEGT, per germline. V lost 8 bases and J lost 6; bases outside the gene matches: 7. The length of the CDR3 is 14 residues. CDR3 residues: CASHDGTGYEKLFF. The CDR3 DNA follows: TGTGCCAGCCATGATGGGACAGGGTATGAAAAACTGTTTTTT.

The chain is built from TRBV6-6 and TRBJ2-7; TRBD1 aligns across 9 bases. Per germline, CDR1 MNHNY and CDR2 SVGAGI (reference sequence). CDR3 length equals 14 residues. Trimming removed 7 bases from V and 6 bases from J; junction bases left unmatched: 10. The CDR3: CASKAGTGNSEQYF. The CDR3 DNA sequence: TGTGCCAGCAAGGCCGGGACAGGGAATTCCGAGCAGTACTTC.

The chain recombines TRBV7-7 with TRBJ2-5; D may be TRBD1 (5 bases). This CDR3 contains 14 residues. The germline V gene has CDR1 SSHAT and CDR2 FNYEAQ (reference sequence). V lost 5 bases to trimming and J lost 2 bases, with 12 bases between them. The CDR3 nucleotides read TGTGCCAGCAGCCTGGGGCCATTTCAAGAGACCCAGTACTTC. Translating it yields CASSLGPFQETQYF.

The chain has TRBV4-1 and TRBJ2-7; D is possibly TRBD2 (6 bases). The germline V gene has CDR1 MGHRA and CDR2 YSYEKL. The CDR3 extends over 16 amino acids. Trimming removed 4 bases from V and 0 bases from J, with 16 bases in between. CDR3 loop: CASSRKVSGSSYEQYF. The CDR3 DNA reads as TGCGCCAGCAGCCGAAAGGTTAGCGGCAGCTCCTACGAGCAGTACTTC.

J is TRBJ2-6 and V is TRBV28; D uncertain. Trimming stripped 9 bases from V and 0 bases from J, with 15 bases between. This CDR3 region has 16 residues. Germline V CDR1 and CDR2: MDHEN, SYDVKM. CDR3 residues: CASKTFSVSGANVLTF. CDR3 in DNA: TGTGCCAGTAAGACATTCTCGGTCTCTGGGGCCAACGTCCTGACTTTC.

The chain joins TRBV15 to TRBJ2-7; a weak D match, TRBD1 (5 bases). The ends were cut back, 3 bases at V and 5 bases at J, with 26 bases in the middle. The CDR3 is 18 residues long. Per the germline V gene, CDR1 is LNHNV and CDR2 is YYDKDF (reference sequence). CDR3 residues: CATSSDTTGHTAVHEQYF. The CDR3 DNA follows: TGTGCCACCAGCAGTGACACTACCGGACATACCGCGGTCCACGAGCAGTACTTC.

V usage is TRBV9 and J usage is TRBJ1-1; D is ambiguous. Germline values: CDR1 SGDLS, CDR2 YYNGEE. Trimming shortened V by 1 base and J by 5 bases, and 12 bases separated the two germline ends. The CDR3 runs to 14 residues. CDR3 bases: TGTGCCAGCAGCGTAAACGGCCGGCGGACTGAAGCTTTCTTT. Translated, it gives CASSVNGRRTEAFF.

The gene calls are TRBV6-6 and TRBJ1-2; the D is unclear. The V gene's germline CDR1 is MNHNY and CDR2 SVGAGI (reference sequence). The CDR3 is 15 residues long. Trimming left V 5 bases short and J 0 bases short, with 13 bases between. CDR3 in DNA: TGTGCCAGCAGTCGCCCTACGGCTTCTAACTATGGCTACACCTTC. Translating gives CASSRPTASNYGYTF.

This chain links TRBV4-1 with TRBJ2-1; a possible D gene is TRBD2 (6 bases). V lost 1 base, J lost 4 bases, and 14 bases lay in between. The CDR3 loop spans 16 amino acids. In germline, CDR1 is MGHRA, CDR2 YSYEKL. The CDR3 loop is CASSQAPLALYNEQFF. As DNA, the CDR3 is TGCGCCAGCAGCCAAGCCCCCCTAGCGCTATACAATGAGCAGTTCTTC.

This chain links TRBV5-1 with TRBJ1-1; D not certain. Germline V gene sequence: CDR1 SGHRS, CDR2 YFSETQ. The CDR3 has 14 residues. Between the trimmed V and J ends, which lost 0 bases and 0 bases, there was a span of 6 bases. The CDR3 DNA follows: TGCGCCAGCAGCTTGGTCAGAATGAACACTGAAGCTTTCTTT. This gives the protein CASSLVRMNTEAFF.